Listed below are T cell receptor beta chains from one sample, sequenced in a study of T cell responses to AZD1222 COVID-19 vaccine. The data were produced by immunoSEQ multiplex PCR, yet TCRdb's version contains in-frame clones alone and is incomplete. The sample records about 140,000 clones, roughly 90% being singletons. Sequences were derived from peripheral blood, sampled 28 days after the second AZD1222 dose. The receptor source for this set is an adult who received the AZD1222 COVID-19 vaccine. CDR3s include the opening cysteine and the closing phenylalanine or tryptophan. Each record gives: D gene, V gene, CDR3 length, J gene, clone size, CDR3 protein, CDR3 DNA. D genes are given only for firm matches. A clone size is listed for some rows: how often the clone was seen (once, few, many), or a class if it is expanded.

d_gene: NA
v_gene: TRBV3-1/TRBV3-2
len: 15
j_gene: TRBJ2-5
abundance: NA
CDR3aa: CASSQVRLRARTQYF
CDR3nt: TGTGCCAGCAGCCAAGTGCGACTGCGCGCGAGAACCCAGTACTTC

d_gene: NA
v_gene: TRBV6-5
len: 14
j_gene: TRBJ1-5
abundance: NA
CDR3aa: CASRWATSNQPQHF
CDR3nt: TGTGCCAGCAGATGGGCGACGAGCAATCAGCCCCAGCATTTT

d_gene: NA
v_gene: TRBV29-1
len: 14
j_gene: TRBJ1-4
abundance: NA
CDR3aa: CSADRDGRLLMLFF
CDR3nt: TGCAGCGCCGACCGGGACGGCCGACTTCTAATGCTGTTTTTT

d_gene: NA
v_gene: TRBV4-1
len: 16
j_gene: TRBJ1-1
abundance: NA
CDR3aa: CASSRRSGLRVTEAFF
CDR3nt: TGCGCCAGCAGCCGGAGGAGCGGGCTAAGGGTCACTGAAGCTTTCTTT

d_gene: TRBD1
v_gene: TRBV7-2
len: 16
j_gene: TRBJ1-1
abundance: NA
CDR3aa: CASSLGGTGRNTEAFF
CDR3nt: TGTGCCAGCAGCTTAGGCGGGACAGGCCGGAACACTGAAGCTTTCTTT

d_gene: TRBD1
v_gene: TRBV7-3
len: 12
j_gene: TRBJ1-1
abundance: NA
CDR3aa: CASSPGQGVAFF
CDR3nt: TGTGCCAGCAGCCCAGGACAGGGAGTAGCTTTCTTT

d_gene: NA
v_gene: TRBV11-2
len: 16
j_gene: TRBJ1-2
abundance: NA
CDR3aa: CASSYGGAETNYGYTF
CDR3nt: TGTGCCAGCAGCTATGGCGGGGCAGAAACTAACTATGGCTACACCTTC

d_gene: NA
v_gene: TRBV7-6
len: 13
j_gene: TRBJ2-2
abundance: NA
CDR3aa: CASTQANTGELFF
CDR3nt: TGTGCCAGCACTCAGGCGAACACCGGGGAGCTGTTTTTT

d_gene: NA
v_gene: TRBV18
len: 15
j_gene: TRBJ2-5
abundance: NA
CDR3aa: CASSPQGFSRETQYF
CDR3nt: TGTGCCAGCTCACCACAGGGGTTCAGTCGCGAGACCCAGTACTTC

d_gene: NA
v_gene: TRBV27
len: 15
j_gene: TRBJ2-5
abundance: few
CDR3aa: CASSLNSLFQETQYF
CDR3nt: TGTGCCAGCAGTTTAAACAGCCTCTTCCAAGAGACCCAGTACTTC

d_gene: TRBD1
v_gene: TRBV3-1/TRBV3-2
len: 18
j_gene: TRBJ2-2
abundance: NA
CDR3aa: CASSQSQGTGLNTGELFF
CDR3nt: TGTGCCAGCAGCCAAAGCCAAGGGACAGGACTGAACACCGGGGAGCTGTTTTTT

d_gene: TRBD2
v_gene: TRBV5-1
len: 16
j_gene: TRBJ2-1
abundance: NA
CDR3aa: CASSAEAGGLYNEQFF
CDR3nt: TGCGCCAGCAGCGCGGAAGCGGGGGGCCTCTACAATGAGCAGTTCTTC

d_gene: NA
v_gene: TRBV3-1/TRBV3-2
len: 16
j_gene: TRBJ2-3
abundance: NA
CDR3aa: CASSQNPGGGTDTQYF
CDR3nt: TGTGCCAGCAGCCAGAACCCCGGGGGCGGCACAGATACGCAGTATTTT

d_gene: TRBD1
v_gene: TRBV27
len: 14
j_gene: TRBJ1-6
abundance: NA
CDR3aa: CASSFGQGKSPLHF
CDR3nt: TGTGCCAGCAGTTTCGGACAGGGGAAATCACCCCTCCACTTT

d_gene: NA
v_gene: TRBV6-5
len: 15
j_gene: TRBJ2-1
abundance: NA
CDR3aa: CASSYQVVAPNEQFF
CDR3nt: TGTGCCAGCAGTTACCAGGTGGTAGCGCCGAATGAGCAGTTCTTC

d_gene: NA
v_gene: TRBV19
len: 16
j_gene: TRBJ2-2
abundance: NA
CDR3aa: CASRKISGAATGELFF
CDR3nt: TGTGCCAGTAGAAAGATCTCAGGGGCGGCCACCGGGGAGCTGTTTTTT

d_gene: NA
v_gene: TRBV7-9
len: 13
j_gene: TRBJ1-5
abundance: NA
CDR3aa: CASSSGGNQPQHF
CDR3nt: TGTGCCAGCAGCTCAGGCGGAAATCAGCCCCAGCATTTT

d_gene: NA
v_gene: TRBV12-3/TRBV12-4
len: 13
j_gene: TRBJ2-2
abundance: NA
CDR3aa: CASSFRSTGELFF
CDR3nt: TGTGCCAGCAGTTTTCGAAGCACCGGGGAGCTGTTTTTT

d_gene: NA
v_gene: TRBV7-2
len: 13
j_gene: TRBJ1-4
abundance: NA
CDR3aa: CASSLAGSGGLFF
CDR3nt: TGTGCCAGCAGCTTAGCCGGGTCGGGGGGGCTGTTTTTT

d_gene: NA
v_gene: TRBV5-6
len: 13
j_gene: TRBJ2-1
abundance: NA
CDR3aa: CASSLDRVNEQFF
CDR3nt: TGTGCCAGCAGCTTGGACAGGGTCAATGAGCAGTTCTTC

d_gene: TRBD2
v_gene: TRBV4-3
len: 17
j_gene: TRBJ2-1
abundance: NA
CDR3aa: CASSPWFASGRAREQFF
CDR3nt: TGCGCCAGCAGCCCGTGGTTTGCTAGCGGGAGGGCCCGGGAGCAGTTCTTC

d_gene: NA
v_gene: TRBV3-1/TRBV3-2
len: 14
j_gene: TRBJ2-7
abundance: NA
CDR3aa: CASSRVGKGYEQYF
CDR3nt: TGTGCCAGCAGCCGGGTGGGGAAGGGGTACGAGCAGTACTTC

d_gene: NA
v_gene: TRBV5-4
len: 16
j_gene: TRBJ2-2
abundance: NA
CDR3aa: CASSTGPGLNTGELFF
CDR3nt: TGTGCCAGCAGCACCGGACCGGGACTGAACACCGGGGAGCTGTTTTTT

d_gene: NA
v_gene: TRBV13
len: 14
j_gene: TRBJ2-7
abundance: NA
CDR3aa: CASSTGLLVYEQYF
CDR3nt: TGTGCCAGCAGCACGGGACTCTTAGTCTACGAGCAGTACTTC

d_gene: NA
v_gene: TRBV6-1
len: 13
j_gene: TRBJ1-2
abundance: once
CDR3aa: CASSEMRGGGYTF
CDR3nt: TGTGCCAGCAGTGAAATGAGGGGAGGAGGCTACACCTTC

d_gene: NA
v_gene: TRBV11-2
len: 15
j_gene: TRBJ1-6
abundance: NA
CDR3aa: CASSLSPNDGSPLHF
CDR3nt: TGTGCCAGCAGCTTGAGTCCGAACGACGGATCACCCCTCCACTTT

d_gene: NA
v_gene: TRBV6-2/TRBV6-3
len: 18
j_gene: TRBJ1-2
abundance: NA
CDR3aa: CASSLIRTEQFQNYGYTF
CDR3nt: TGTGCCAGCAGTCTAATTAGGACAGAGCAGTTCCAGAACTATGGCTACACCTTC

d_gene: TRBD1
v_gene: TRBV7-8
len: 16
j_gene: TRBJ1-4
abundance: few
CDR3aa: CASSSNPQGAREKLFF
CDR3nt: TGTGCCAGCAGCTCCAACCCCCAGGGGGCGCGTGAAAAACTGTTTTTT

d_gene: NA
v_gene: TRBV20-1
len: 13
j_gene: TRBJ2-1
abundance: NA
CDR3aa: CSASSDGNNEQFF
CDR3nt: TGCAGTGCTAGTTCGGACGGTAACAATGAGCAGTTCTTC

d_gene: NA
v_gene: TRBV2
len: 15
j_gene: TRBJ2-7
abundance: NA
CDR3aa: CASKAPLGGAREQYF
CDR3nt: TGTGCCAGCAAAGCCCCTTTGGGGGGGGCTAGGGAGCAGTACTTC

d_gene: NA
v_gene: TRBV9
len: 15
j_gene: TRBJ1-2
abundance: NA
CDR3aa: CASSVETGINYGYTF
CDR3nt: TGTGCCAGCAGCGTAGAAACAGGCATTAACTATGGCTACACCTTC

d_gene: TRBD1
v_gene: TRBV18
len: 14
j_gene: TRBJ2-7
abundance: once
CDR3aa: CASSPYQGAPEQYF
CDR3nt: TGTGCCAGCTCACCATATCAGGGGGCCCCCGAGCAGTACTTC

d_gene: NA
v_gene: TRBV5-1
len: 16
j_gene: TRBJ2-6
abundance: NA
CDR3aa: CASSFQFATGANVLTF
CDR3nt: TGCGCCAGCAGCTTTCAATTTGCAACTGGGGCCAACGTCCTGACTTTC

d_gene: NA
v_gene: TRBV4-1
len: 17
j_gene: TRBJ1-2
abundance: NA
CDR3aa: CASSPWAETGFNYGYTF
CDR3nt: TGCGCCAGCAGCCCGTGGGCCGAAACAGGGTTCAACTATGGCTACACCTTC

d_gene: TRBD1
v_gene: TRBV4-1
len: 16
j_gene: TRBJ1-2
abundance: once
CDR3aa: CASSQGPTGVTDGYTF
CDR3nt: TGCGCCAGCAGCCAAGGCCCGACAGGGGTAACGGATGGCTACACCTTC

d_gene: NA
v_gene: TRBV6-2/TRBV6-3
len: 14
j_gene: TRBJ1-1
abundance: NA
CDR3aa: CASSYRGAETEAFF
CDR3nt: TGTGCCAGCAGTTACCGGGGGGCGGAAACTGAAGCTTTCTTT

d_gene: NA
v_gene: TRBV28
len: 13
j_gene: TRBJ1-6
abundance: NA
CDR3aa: CASSFRVNSPLHF
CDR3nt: TGTGCCAGCAGTTTCAGAGTTAATTCACCCCTCCACTTT

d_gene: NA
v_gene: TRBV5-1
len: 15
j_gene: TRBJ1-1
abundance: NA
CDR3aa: CASSLGVGRNTEAFF
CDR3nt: TGCGCCAGCAGCTTGGGGGTAGGGCGCAACACTGAAGCTTTCTTT

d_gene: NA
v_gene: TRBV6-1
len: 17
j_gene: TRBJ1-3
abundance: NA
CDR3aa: CASSEEIRAGAGNTIYF
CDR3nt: TGTGCCAGCAGTGAAGAAATTCGGGCAGGTGCAGGAAACACCATATATTTT

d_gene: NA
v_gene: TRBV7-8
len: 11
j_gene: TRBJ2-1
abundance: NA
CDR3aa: CASSYQNEQFF
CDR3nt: TGTGCCAGCAGCTACCAGAATGAGCAGTTCTTC

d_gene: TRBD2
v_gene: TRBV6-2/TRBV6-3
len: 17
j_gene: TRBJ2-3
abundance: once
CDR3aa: CASRPLSGNSITDTQYF
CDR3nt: TGTGCCAGCAGGCCTCTGAGCGGGAACTCGATCACAGATACGCAGTATTTT

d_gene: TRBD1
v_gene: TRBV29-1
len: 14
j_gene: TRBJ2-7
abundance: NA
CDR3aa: CSVKGGQDYYEQYF
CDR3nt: TGCAGCGTTAAAGGGGGACAGGATTACTACGAGCAGTACTTC

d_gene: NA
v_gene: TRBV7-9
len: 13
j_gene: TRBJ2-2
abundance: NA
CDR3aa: CASSWVWVGELFF
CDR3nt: TGTGCCAGCAGCTGGGTGTGGGTCGGGGAGCTGTTTTTT

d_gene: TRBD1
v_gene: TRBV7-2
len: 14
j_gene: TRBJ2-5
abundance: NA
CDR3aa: CASNRGTNQETQYF
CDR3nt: TGTGCCAGCAACAGGGGGACAAACCAAGAGACCCAGTACTTC

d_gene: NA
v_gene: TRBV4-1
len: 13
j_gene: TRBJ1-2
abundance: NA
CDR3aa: CASSQLPGNGYTF
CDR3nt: TGCGCCAGCAGCCAACTGCCGGGGAATGGCTACACCTTC

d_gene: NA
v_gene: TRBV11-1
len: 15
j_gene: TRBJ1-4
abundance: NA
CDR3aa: CASKNSNVGDEKLFF
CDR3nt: TGTGCCAGCAAGAATTCGAACGTGGGGGATGAAAAACTGTTTTTT

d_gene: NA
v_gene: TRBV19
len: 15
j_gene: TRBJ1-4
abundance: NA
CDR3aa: CASSAGHSTNEKLFF
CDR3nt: TGTGCCAGTAGTGCCGGACACTCAACTAATGAAAAACTGTTTTTT

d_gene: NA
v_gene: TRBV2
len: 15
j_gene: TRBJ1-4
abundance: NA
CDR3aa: CASSALQGSSEKLFF
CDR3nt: TGTGCCAGCAGTGCCTTACAGGGTTCGTCGGAAAAACTGTTTTTT

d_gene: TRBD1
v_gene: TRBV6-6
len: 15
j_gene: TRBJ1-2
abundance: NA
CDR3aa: CASSYPPGQGNGYTF
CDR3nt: TGTGCCAGCAGTTACCCACCGGGACAGGGAAATGGCTACACCTTC

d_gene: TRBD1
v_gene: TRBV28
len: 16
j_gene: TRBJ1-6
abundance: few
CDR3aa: CASSARAGGYNSPLHF
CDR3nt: TGTGCCAGCAGTGCCCGGGCAGGGGGGTATAATTCACCCCTCCACTTT

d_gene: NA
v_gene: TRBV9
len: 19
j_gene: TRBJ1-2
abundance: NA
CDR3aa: CASILGSHLTTESFYGYTF
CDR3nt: TGTGCCAGCATCCTCGGCAGCCATTTAACGACCGAAAGCTTCTATGGCTACACCTTC

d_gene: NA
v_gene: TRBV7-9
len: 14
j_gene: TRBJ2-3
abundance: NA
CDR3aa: CASSKWVRTDTQYF
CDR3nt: TGTGCCAGCAGCAAATGGGTTCGCACAGATACGCAGTATTTT